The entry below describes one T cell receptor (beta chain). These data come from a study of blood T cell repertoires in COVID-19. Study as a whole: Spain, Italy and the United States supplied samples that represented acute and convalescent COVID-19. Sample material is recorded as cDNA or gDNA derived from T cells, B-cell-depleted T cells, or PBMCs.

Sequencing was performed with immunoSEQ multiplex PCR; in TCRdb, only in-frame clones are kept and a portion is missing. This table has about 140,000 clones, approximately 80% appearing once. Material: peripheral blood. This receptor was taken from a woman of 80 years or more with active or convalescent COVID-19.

CDR3 nucleotides: TGTGCCAGCAGTTCATTGACAGGGCTCTCTGGAAACACCATATATTTT. It codes for CASSSLTGLSGNTIYF. V and J are TRBV28 and TRBJ1-3, with 7 bases lining up with TRBD1. Germline values: CDR1 MDHEN, CDR2 SYDVKM. The CDR3 consists of 16 residues. The V segment lost 4 bases and the J segment 0 bases; nucleotides outside the gene matches: 6.